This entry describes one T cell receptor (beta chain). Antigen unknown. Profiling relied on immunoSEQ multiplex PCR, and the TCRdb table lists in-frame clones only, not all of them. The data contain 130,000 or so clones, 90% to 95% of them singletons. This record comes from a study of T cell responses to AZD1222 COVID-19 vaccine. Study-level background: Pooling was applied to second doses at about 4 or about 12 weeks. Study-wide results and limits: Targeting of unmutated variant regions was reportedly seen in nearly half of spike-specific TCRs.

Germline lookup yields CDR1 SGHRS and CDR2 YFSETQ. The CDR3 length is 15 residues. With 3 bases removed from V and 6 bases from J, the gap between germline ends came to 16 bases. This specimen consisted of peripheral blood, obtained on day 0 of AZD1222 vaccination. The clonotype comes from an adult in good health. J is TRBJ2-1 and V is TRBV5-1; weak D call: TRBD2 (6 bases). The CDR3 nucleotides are TGCGCCAGCAGCTCCCGATCCGGGACTGTCAATGAGCAGTTCTTC. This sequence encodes CASSSRSGTVNEQFF.